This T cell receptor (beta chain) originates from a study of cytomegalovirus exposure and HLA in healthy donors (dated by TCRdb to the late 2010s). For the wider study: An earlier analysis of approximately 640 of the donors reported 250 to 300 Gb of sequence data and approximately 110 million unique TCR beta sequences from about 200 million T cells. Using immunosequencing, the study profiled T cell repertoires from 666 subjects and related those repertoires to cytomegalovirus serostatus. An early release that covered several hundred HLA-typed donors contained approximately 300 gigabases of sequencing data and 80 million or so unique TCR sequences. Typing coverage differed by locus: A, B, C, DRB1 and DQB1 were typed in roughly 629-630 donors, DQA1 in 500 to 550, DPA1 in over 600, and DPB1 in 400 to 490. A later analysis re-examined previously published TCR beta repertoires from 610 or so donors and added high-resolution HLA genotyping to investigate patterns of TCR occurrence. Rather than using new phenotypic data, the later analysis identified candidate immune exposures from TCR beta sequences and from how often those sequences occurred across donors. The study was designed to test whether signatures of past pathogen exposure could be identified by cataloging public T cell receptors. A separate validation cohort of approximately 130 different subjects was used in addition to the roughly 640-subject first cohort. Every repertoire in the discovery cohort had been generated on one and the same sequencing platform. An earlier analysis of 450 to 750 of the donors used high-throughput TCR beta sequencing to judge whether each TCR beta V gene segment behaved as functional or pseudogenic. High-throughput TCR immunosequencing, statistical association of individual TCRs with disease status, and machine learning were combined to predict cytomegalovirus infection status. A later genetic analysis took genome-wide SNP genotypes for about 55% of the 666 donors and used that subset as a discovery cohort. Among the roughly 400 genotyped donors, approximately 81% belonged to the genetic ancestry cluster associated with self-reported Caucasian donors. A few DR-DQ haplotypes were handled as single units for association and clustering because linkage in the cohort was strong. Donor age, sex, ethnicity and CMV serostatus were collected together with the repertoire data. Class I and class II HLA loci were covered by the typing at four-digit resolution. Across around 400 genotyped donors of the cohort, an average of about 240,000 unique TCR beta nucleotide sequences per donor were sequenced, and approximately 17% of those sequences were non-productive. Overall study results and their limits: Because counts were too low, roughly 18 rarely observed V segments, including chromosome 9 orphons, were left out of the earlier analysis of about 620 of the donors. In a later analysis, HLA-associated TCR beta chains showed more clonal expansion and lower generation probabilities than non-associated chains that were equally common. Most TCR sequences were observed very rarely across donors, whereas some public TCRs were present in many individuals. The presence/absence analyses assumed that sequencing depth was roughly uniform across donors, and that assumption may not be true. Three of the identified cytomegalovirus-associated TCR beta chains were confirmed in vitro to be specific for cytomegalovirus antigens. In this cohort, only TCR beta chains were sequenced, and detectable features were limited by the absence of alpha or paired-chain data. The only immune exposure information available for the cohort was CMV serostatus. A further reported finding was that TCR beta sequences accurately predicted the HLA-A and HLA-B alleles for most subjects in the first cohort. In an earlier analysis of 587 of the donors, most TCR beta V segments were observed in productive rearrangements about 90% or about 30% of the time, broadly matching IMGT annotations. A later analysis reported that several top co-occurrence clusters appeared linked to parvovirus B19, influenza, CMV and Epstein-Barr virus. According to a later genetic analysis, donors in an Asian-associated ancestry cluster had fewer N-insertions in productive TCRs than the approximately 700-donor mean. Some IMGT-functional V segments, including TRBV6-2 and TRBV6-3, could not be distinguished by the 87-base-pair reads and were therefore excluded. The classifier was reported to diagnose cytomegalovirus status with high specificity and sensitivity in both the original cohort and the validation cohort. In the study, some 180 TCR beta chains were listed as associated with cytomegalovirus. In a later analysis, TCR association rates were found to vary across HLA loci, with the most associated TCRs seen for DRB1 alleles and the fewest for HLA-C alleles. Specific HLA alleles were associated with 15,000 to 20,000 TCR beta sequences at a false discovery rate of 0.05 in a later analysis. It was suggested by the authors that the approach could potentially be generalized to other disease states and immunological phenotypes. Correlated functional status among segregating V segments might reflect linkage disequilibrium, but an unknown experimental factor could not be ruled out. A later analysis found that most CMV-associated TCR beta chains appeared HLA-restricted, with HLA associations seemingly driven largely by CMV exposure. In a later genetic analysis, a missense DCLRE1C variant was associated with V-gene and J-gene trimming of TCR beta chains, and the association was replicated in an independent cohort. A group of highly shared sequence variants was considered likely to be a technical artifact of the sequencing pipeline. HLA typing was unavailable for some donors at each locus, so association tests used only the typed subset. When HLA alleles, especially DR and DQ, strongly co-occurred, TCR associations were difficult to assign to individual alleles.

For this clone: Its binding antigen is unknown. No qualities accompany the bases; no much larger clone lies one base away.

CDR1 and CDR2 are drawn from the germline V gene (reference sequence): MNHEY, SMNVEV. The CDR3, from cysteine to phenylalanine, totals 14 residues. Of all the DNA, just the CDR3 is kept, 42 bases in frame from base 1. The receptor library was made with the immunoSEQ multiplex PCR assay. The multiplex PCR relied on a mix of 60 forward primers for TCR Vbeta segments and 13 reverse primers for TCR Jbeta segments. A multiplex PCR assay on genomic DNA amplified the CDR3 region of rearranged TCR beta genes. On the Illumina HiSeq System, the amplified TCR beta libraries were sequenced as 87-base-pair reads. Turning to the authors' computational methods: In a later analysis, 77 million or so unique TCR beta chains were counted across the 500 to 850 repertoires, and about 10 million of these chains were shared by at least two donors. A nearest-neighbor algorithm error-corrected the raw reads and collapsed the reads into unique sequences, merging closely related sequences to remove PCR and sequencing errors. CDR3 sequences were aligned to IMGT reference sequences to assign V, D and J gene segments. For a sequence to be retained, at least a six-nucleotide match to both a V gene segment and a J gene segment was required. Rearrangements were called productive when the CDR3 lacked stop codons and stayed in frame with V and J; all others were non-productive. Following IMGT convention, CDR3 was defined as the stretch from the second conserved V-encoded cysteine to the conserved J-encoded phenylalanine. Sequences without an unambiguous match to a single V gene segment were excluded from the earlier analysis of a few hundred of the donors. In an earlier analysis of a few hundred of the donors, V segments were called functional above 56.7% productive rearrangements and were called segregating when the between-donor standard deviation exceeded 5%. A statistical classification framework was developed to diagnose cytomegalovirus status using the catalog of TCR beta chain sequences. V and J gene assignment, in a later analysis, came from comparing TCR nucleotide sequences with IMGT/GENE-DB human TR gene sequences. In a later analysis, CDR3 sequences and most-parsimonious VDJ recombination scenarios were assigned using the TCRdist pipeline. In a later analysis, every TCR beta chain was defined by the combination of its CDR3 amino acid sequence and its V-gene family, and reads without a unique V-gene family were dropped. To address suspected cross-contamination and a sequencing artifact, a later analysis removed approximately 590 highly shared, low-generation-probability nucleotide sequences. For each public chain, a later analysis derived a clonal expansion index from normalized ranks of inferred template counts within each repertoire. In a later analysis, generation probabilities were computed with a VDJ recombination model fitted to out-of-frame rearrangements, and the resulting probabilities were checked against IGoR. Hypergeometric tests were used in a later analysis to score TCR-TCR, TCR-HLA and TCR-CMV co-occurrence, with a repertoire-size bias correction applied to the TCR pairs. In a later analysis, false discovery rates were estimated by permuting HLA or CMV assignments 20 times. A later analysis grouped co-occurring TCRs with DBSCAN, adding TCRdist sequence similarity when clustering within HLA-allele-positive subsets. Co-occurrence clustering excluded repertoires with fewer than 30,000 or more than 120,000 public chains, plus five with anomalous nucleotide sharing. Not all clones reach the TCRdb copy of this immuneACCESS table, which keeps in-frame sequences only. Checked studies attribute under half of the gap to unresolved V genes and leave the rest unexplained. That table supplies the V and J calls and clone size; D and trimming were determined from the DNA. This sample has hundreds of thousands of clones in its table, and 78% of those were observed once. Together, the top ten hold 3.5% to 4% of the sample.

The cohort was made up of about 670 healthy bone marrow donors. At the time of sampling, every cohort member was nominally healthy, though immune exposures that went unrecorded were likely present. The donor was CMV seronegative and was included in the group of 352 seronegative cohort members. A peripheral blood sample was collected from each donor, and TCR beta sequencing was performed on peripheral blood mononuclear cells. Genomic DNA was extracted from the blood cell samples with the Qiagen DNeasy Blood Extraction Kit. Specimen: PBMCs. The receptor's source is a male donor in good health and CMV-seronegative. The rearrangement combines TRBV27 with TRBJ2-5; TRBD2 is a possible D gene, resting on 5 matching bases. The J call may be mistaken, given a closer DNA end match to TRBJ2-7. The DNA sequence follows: TGTGCCAGCAGTTTATTTCGGGGTCCCAACGAGCAGTACTTC. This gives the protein CASSLFRGPNEQYF.